Listed here are 11 T cell receptor beta chains from one sample, sequenced in a study of tumor and adjacent non-tumor tissue in lung cancer. No cell sorting was done before RNA was extracted from the tissue. This non-tumor lung sample came from over 3 cm beyond the tumor edge. A modified ARM-PCR protocol with three rounds of nested PCR amplified TCRbeta. TCRdb redid the calling of the multiplex PCR reads with MiXCR, one entry per CDR3 protein. The sample has 45,000 or so distinct CDR3 sequences, around 62% seen once. Sequenced sample: distant non-tumor lung tissue. The receptors stem from a woman in her 40s with non-small cell lung cancer.

This clonotype was found many times. The J gene is TRBJ2-4, the V gene TRBV2; TRBD2 aligns across 8 bases. The CDR3 has 16 amino acids. Germline V lookup: CDR1 SNHLY, CDR2 FYNNEI. The V segment lost 6 bases and the J segment 0 bases; nucleotides outside the gene matches: 7. The CDR3 here is CASRERGTLAKNIQYF. CDR3 bases: TGTGCCAGCAGGGAGCGGGGGACTTTAGCCAAAAACATTCAGTACTTC.

The table lists this clonotype with a count of one. This likely comes from a read error, as the CDR3 has no conserved phenylalanine or tryptophan at its end. V is TRBV11-3 and J is TRBJ2-6, with unresolved D. The germline V gene has CDR1 SGHNT and CDR2 YENEEA. The CDR3 has 14 amino acids. DNA of the CDR3: TGTGCCAGCAACTCTGGGGATGGAGCCAACGTTCTGACTATC. Its protein product is CASNSGDGANVLTI.

Concerning this clonotype: No conserved phenylalanine or tryptophan ends this CDR3, so it is likely a read error. V usage is TRBV29-1 and J usage is TRBJ2-1, with D perhaps TRBD1 or TRBD2 (5 bases each). Germline V gene lookup returns CDR1 SQVTM and CDR2 ANQGSEA. The V end was cut by 6 bases, the J end by 12 bases, with 21 bases between. The CDR3 loop spans 13 amino acids. The CDR3 DNA is TGCAGCGTAAAGCGGACACTTCACAACGGGCAGTTCCTC. Its translation is CSVKRTLHNGQFL.

The chain recombines TRBV4-1 with TRBJ1-1; TRBD1 aligns across 9 bases. In germline, CDR1 is MGHRA, CDR2 YSYEKL. After removal of 6 bases from V and 0 bases from J, the junction contained 14 bases not matched to a gene. The CDR3 covers 18 residues. CDR3 DNA: TGCGCCAGCAGTCAATATCTTAACAGGGGGCCTCTGAACACTGAAGCTTTCTTT. Amino acids: CASSQYLNRGPLNTEAFF.

This clonotype has a handful of counts. A junction boundary mismatches the germline segment, possibly from a read error. The chain joins TRBV11-2 to TRBJ2-2, with 9 bases identical to TRBD1. Germline V lookup: CDR1 SGHAT, CDR2 FQNNGV. This CDR3 has 17 residues. Here the CDR3 DNA reads TGTGCCAGCAGCTTAGCCCGGGACAGGGCATTAGGCGGGGAGCTGTTTTTC. It is translated as CASSLARDRALGGELFF.

On this clonotype itself: This may stem from a read error, because a much larger clone lies one nucleotide away. The rearrangement uses TRBV7-3 and TRBJ2-1; TRBD2 matches 8 bases. The CDR3 sequence is 13 residues long. V gave up 3 bases and J gave up 7 bases; unmatched junction bases: 2. CDR1 SGHTA and CDR2 FQGTGA come from the germline V gene. The CDR3 protein is CASSFRGGNEQFF. DNA for the CDR3: TGTGCCAGCAGCTTCCGGGGGGGGAATGAGCAGTTCTTC. Full variable domain (outside the CDR3, taken from reference TRBV7-3 and TRBJ2-1): GAGVSQTPSNKVTEKGKYVELRCDPISGHTALYWYRQSLGQGPEFLIYFQGTGAADDSGLPNDRFFAVRPEGSVSTLKIQRTERGDSAVYLCASSFRGGNEQFFGPGTRLTVL.

With regard to this clonotype: The CDR3 does not close with the conserved phenylalanine or tryptophan, likely indicating a read error. This sequence joins TRBV7-9 and TRBJ2-1; 7 bases are shared with TRBD2. V shed 5 bases, J shed 8 bases, and the junction held 12 bases outside the gene matches. The germline gives CDR1 SEHNR, CDR2 FQNEAQ (reference sequence). This CDR3 is 15 amino acids long. The DNA of the CDR3 is TGTGCCAGCAGCCGTACTAGCGAGGGAATTGATGAGCAGTTCCTC. Its protein is CASSRTSEGIDEQFL.

With regard to this clonotype: This CDR3 fails to terminate in the conserved phenylalanine or tryptophan, so it likely reflects a read error. The chain employs TRBV6-5 and TRBJ1-1, with D unresolved. In germline, CDR1 is MNHEY, CDR2 SVGAGI. Trimming stripped 6 bases from V and 8 bases from J, with 16 bases between. The CDR3 is made up of 13 amino acids. In DNA, the CDR3 is TGTGCCAGCAGCAATGAACCAGCTCAAGAAGCTTTCTTG. Its translation is CASSNEPAQEAFL.

This clonotype was recorded at least ten times. The chain employs TRBV5-1 and TRBJ2-7; 8 bases match TRBD1. The CDR3 extends over 15 amino acids. V trimming: 4 bases; J trimming: 0 bases; junction bases outside the gene matches: 6. CDR1 is SGHRS and CDR2 is YFSETQ in the germline V gene. Here the CDR3 DNA reads TGCGCCAGCAGCACGGGACAGGCAAACTCCTACGAGCAGTACTTC. As protein: CASSTGQANSYEQYF.

This clonotype has just a few counts. The junction differs from germline at one of its ends, possibly a read error. V usage is TRBV7-9 and J usage is TRBJ1-1; possibly TRBD1 for D (5 bases). From germline, CDR1 is SEHNR and CDR2 FQNEAQ (reference sequence). This CDR3 contains 14 residues. The DNA of the CDR3 is TGTGCCAGCAGCACTATATTTGGGGGGGATGAAGCCTTCTTT. Its protein is CASSTIFGGDEAFF.

CDR3: CASSFREGTGAFF. The CDR3 DNA follows: TGTGCCAGCAGCTTTCGTGAGGGGACAGGGGCTTTCTTT. The chain recombines TRBV11-2 with TRBJ1-1, with TRBD1 identical over 9 bases. The CDR3 is 13 residues long. The V segment lost 3 bases and the J segment 11 bases; nucleotides outside the gene matches: 7. Germline V gene data show CDR1 as SGHAT and CDR2 as FQNNGV.